These 4 T cell receptor beta chains share one sample of origin, sequenced in a study of blood T cell repertoires in COVID-19. The repertoire was sequenced with immunoSEQ multiplex PCR; TCRdb's copy has only in-frame clones and lacks some. This sample has approximately 200,000 clones; around four fifths occur once, and the top ten carry around a tenth. Source material: PBMCs or T cells enriched from blood (not recorded which). The receptors come from a man aged 35 to 55 who had recovered from COVID-19.

The chain carries TRBV29-1 and TRBJ1-3; no reliable D call. V lost 3 bases and J 3 bases, leaving 12 bases between the germline ends. The CDR3 covers 14 residues. Germline V lookup: CDR1 SQVTM, CDR2 ANQGSEA. CDR3 DNA sequence: TGCAGCGTTGACGCGGGAGGTCGTGGAAACACCATATATTTT. Its translation: CSVDAGGRGNTIYF.

The genes are TRBV7-9 and TRBJ2-3, with D maybe TRBD1 (6 bases). The V and J ends lost 1 base and 3 bases respectively, with 11 bases between them. The CDR3 extends over 15 amino acids. Germline CDR1 is SEHNR and CDR2 is FQNEAQ (reference sequence). Here the CDR3 DNA reads TGTGCCAGCAGCTTAGTCCCAGGGGTAACAGATACGCAGTATTTT. It is translated as CASSLVPGVTDTQYF.

The chain uses TRBV5-6 and TRBJ2-1; TRBD1 agrees at 9 bases. The CDR3 consists of 16 residues. Germline V gene sequence: CDR1 SGHDT, CDR2 YYEEEE. Trimming at V came to 4 bases and at J to 4 bases, leaving 9 bases not matched to a gene. The CDR3 coding sequence is TGTGCCAGCAGCCCGGACAGGGGAGAAGTTTACAATGAGCAGTTCTTC. The encoded protein is CASSPDRGEVYNEQFF.

The CDR3 DNA is TGCAGTGCTAGTCAGGGAGACAGGGGGAAGCCCCAGCATTTT. It specifies CSASQGDRGKPQHF. The chain carries TRBV20-1 and TRBJ1-5, with 9 bases fitting TRBD1. The CDR3 is 14 amino acids. Per the germline V gene, CDR1 is DFQATT and CDR2 is SNEGSKA (reference sequence). The J segment lost 8 bases and the V segment lost 3 bases, leaving 8 bases of the junction unmatched.